Following are 22 T cell receptor beta chains from one sample sequenced in a study of metastatic and nonmetastatic thyroid tumors. Via MiXCR, TCRdb re-called the PCR reads. The top ten clones hold about 13% of a sample with around 16,000 clones, roughly a quarter of them seen once. No patient had received any treatment before thyroid surgery. Sequenced sample: tumor tissue. These receptors originate from a male donor with papillary thyroid cancer or a benign thyroid nodule (not recorded which). Some clones in this sample may be carry-over from other donors' samples.

This clone was seen ten or more times. The V and J genes are TRBV5-1 and TRBJ2-4; 9 nucleotides match TRBD2. The trim removed 4 bases at V and 5 bases at J, leaving 10 bases unmatched. The CDR3 totals 16 residues. From germline, CDR1 is SGHRS and CDR2 YFSETQ. The CDR3 is CASSPTPSGVENIQYF. The DNA of the CDR3 is TGCGCCAGCAGCCCGACACCTAGCGGGGTTGAAAACATTCAGTACTTC.

This clone came up many times. The chain recombines TRBV20-1 with TRBJ2-1; 7 bases are a match to TRBD2. From germline, CDR1 is DFQATT and CDR2 SNEGSKA (reference sequence). CDR3 length: 15 amino acids. J gave up 8 bases and V 0 bases, and 10 bases lay outside the gene matches. CDR3: CSARDPAGARDEQFF. CDR3 coding DNA: TGCAGTGCTAGAGATCCCGCGGGAGCGCGGGATGAGCAGTTCTTC.

As concerns this clone: A clone one base away is much larger, so this may be a read error. Other DNA sequences in the sample encode the same CDR3. This chain links TRBV29-1 with TRBJ2-5, with a possible D match to TRBD2 (5 bases). CDR1 SQVTM and CDR2 ANQGSEA come from the germline V gene. The CDR3 loop spans 12 amino acids. CDR3: CSVRTGWETQYF. The CDR3 nucleotides are TGCAGCGTTCGTACCGGGTGGGAGACGCAGTACTTC.

This clone is judged medium-sized. The chain recombines TRBV6-5 with TRBJ2-1; the D gene is possibly TRBD2 (5 bases). The CDR3 is 16 residues long. V dropped 4 bases and J dropped 5 bases, with 18 bases sitting between them. Germline V CDR1 and CDR2: MNHEY, SVGAGI. The CDR3 is CASSLDTAGLDNEQFF. In nucleotides, the CDR3 is TGTGCCAGCAGTTTAGATACGGCCGGACTGGACAATGAGCAGTTCTTC.

This clone has ten or more counts. The rearrangement uses TRBV3-1 and TRBJ2-1; TRBD2 matches at 7 bases. Germline assignment: CDR1 LGHDT and CDR2 YNNKEL (reference sequence). Trimming removed 1 base from V and 2 bases from J; junction bases left unmatched: 11. The CDR3 runs 18 residues. The CDR3 loop reads CASSQVSVRGGPYNEQFF. Written as DNA, the CDR3 is TGTGCCAGCAGCCAAGTTTCGGTCCGCGGGGGACCCTACAATGAGCAGTTCTTC.

This clone was seen at least ten times. J is TRBJ2-1 and V is TRBV4-1; 10 nucleotides match TRBD1. Germline V CDR1 and CDR2: MGHRA, YSYEKL. This CDR3 spans 13 amino acids. Trimming removed 5 bases from V and 8 bases from J; junction bases left unmatched: 3. CDR3 in DNA: TGCGCCAGCAGCGCTGGGACAGGGGATGAGCAGTTCTTC. Translating gives CASSAGTGDEQFF.

DNA of the CDR3: TGTGCCAGTACCCCGAGGTTGACCGGGGAGCTGTTTTTT. Residues: CASTPRLTGELFF. V and J are TRBV6-2 or TRBV6-3 and TRBJ2-2; D unclear. The CDR3 totals 13 residues. Germline CDR1 MNHEY, CDR2 SVGEGT. The germline V and J ends were trimmed by 9 bases and 5 bases, with 13 bases remaining between them.

The chain joins TRBV4-1 to TRBJ2-7; D call uncertain. Germline-derived CDR1 and CDR2 are MGHRA and YSYEKL. The CDR3 consists of 15 residues. Trimming stripped 0 bases from V and 0 bases from J, with 9 bases between. The CDR3 nucleotides are TGCGCCAGCAGCCAAGATATATTGCGCTCCTACGAGCAGTACTTC. Encoded protein: CASSQDILRSYEQYF.

There are many counts of this clone. CDR3 protein: CASSPPGDILYTQYF. CDR3 in DNA: TGTGCCAGCAGCCCTCCAGGGGATATTTTATATACGCAGTATTTT. The chain links TRBV6-2 or TRBV6-3 to TRBJ2-3, with a weak D call TRBD1 (6 bases). Germline loops: CDR1 MNHEY, CDR2 SVGEGT. V shed 6 bases and J shed 7 bases, with 20 bases lying between them. The CDR3 covers 15 residues.

Concerning this clone itself: Since a much larger clone is just one base distant, this may be a read error. V usage is TRBV5-1 and J usage is TRBJ2-3; D ambiguous. CDR3 length: 11 residues. V lost 2 bases to trimming and J lost 7 bases, with 5 bases between them. Germline V CDR1 and CDR2: SGHRS, YFSETQ. The CDR3 nucleotides read TGCGCCAGCAGCTTAATATATACGCAGTATTTT. Amino acid sequence: CASSLIYTQYF.

The gene calls are TRBV12-3 or TRBV12-4 and TRBJ2-3, with 7 bases that match TRBD1. V shed 1 base, J shed 2 bases, and the junction held 3 bases outside the gene matches. The CDR3 is 15 residues long. The CDR3, as DNA: TGTGCCAGCAGTTTAGAGGGACAGAACACAGATACGCAGTATTTT. It encodes CASSLEGQNTDTQYF.

V gene TRBV11-2 combines with J gene TRBJ2-7; TRBD1 matches at 7 bases. The V gene's germline CDR1 is SGHAT and CDR2 FQNNGV. The CDR3 totals 13 residues. V shed 5 bases and J 3 bases; nucleotides not matched to a gene: 4. CDR3 in DNA: TGTGCCAGCAGCCCGGGGACAGTCTACGAGCAGTACTTC. It codes for CASSPGTVYEQYF.

The chain links TRBV5-6 to TRBJ1-2; D is possibly TRBD1 (5 bases). The CDR3 has 16 amino acids. V lost 0 bases and J 4 bases, leaving 16 bases between the germline ends. Per germline, CDR1 SGHDT and CDR2 YYEEEE. The CDR3 DNA is TGTGCCAGCAGCTTGGAGTTCGCCAGGGTTTTCTATGGCTACACCTTC. Translation gives CASSLEFARVFYGYTF. Variable domain in full (rest from reference TRBV5-6 and TRBJ1-2): DAGVTQSPTHLIKTRGQQVTLRCSPKSGHDTVSWYQQALGQGPQFIFQYYEEEERQRGNFPDRFSGHQFPNYSSELNVNALLLGDSALYLCASSLEFARVFYGYTFGSGTRLTVV.

This clone was found many times. This may stem from a read error, because a much larger clone lies one nucleotide away. The chain uses TRBV9 and TRBJ2-7, with 8 bases fitting TRBD2. The CDR3 length is 15 residues. CDR1 and CDR2 from the germline V gene are SGDLS and YYNGEE. CDR3 DNA sequence: TGTACCAGCAGCGAAACTAGCGGAGCGGCCTACGAGCAGTACTTC. Amino acids: CTSSETSGAAYEQYF.

This CDR3 is CASSGAGLAPHEQYV. The DNA of the CDR3 is TGTGCCAGCAGTGGAGCCGGACTAGCGCCTCACGAGCAGTACGTC. The V gene is TRBV2, the J gene TRBJ2-7, with 9 bases matching TRBD2. The length of the CDR3 is 15 residues. From germline, CDR1 is SNHLY and CDR2 FYNNEI. J lost 5 bases, V lost 4 bases, and 9 bases had no gene match.

Turning to this clone: One end of the junction varies from germline; a read error may be responsible. This rearrangement joins TRBV5-5 to TRBJ2-5; D ambiguous. The CDR3 has 13 residues. Looked up from germline, CDR1 is SGHKS and CDR2 is YYEKEE (reference sequence). The CDR3 reads CVSSLPESKTQYF. The CDR3 region has the DNA TGTGTCAGCAGCTTGCCGGAGAGCAAGACCCAGTACTTC.

This clone appeared a few times. The chain carries TRBV6-1 and TRBJ1-1; D ambiguous. The germline gives CDR1 MNHNS, CDR2 SASEGT. The germline V and J ends were trimmed by 5 bases and 0 bases, with 13 bases remaining between them. The CDR3 length is 15 residues. This CDR3 is CASSLLGTVNTEAFF. As DNA, the CDR3 is TGTGCCAGCAGTCTACTTGGTACGGTGAACACTGAAGCTTTCTTT.

This clone has a count of ten or more. This sequence joins TRBV7-9 and TRBJ2-3; 16 bases agree with TRBD2. Germline CDR1 and CDR2: SEHNR and FQNEAQ (reference sequence). CDR3 size: 17 residues. Losses at the gene ends were 5 bases for V and 4 bases for J; bases not matched to a gene: 6. DNA for the CDR3: TGTGCCAGCAGCCCGGGACTAGCGGGAGGGCCATCAGATACGCAGTATTTT. Protein: CASSPGLAGGPSDTQYF.

This clone was seen many times. J is TRBJ1-1 and V is TRBV7-9, with D possibly matching TRBD1 (5 bases). Germline lookup yields CDR1 SEHNR and CDR2 FQNEAQ (reference sequence). V was trimmed by 3 bases and J by 5 bases, leaving 10 bases between them. This CDR3 spans 13 amino acids. For the CDR3, the DNA is TGTGCCAGCAGCTTTCAGGGTGTAACTGAAGCTTTCTTT. Translating gives CASSFQGVTEAFF.

This clone was recorded many times. CDR3 nucleotides: TGTGCCAGCAGCTTCGGCTCGGGGGGGCTAGCAGCTTTCTTT. Translating gives CASSFGSGGLAAFF. The chain couples TRBV11-2 to TRBJ1-1; TRBD1 might be the D (6 bases). The CDR3 covers 14 residues. Trimming removed 3 bases from V and 10 bases from J, with 18 bases in between. Germline CDR1 and CDR2: SGHAT and FQNNGV.

Many counts were recorded for this clone. The genes are TRBV20-1 and TRBJ1-5, with D possibly matching TRBD1 (5 bases). CDR1 DFQATT and CDR2 SNEGSKA come from the germline V gene (reference sequence). This CDR3 has 15 amino acids. Trimming cost V 0 bases and J 7 bases, with 16 bases left between them. The CDR3 bases are TGCAGTGCTAGAGATATCGCGGGGGTGGGGCAGCCCCAGCATTTT. Encoded protein: CSARDIAGVGQPQHF.

This clone was seen repeatedly, ten times or more. The chain employs TRBV5-1 and TRBJ1-3; 7 bases map to TRBD1. This CDR3 has 18 amino acids. CDR1 is SGHRS and CDR2 is YFSETQ in the germline V gene. V shed 0 bases and J 0 bases; nucleotides not matched to a gene: 9. CDR3 DNA: TGCGCCAGCAGCTTGGCACCGATAAACAGGGGCTCTGGAAACACCATATATTTT. Translated: CASSLAPINRGSGNTIYF.